The entry that follows covers one T cell receptor (beta chain) sequence. Its antigen is as yet unknown. Trimming took off 5 bases at V and 0 bases at J, with 16 bases between the two ends. CDR1 is SGDLS and CDR2 is YYNGEE in the germline V gene. The CDR3 loop spans 16 amino acids. The source of the sample is a study of T cell repertoires in cytomegalovirus infection. A single record per CDR3 protein comes from TCRdb applying MiXCR to the reads. The sample lists 900,000 to 950,000 distinct CDR3 sequences, roughly 31% occurring once. Study-level findings and limits: HLA-C-restricted, CMV-specific TCR beta clonotypes were dominant ex vivo.

The sample here was cultured CD8+ T cells from PBMCs, taken from culture after CMV antigen stimulation. This chain connects TRBV9 to TRBJ2-3, with D possibly being TRBD1 or TRBD2 (6 bases each). The TCR sequence derives from a human donor in good health (CMV status not recorded). Some clones in this sample may be carry-over from other donors' samples. The CDR3 DNA is TGTGCCAGCAGTGGAGAGGGGGGATCTAGCACAGATACGCAGTATTTT. It yields the protein CASSGEGGSSTDTQYF.